This T cell receptor beta chain was sequenced in a study of shared T cell receptors in the human thymus. V was clipped by 8 bases and J by 0 bases, with 8 bases between them. CDR3 size: 13 residues. Germline loops: CDR1 MNHEY, CDR2 SMNVEV (reference sequence). The data were produced by immunoSEQ multiplex PCR, yet TCRdb's version contains in-frame clones alone and is incomplete. This sample yields about 400,000 clones, of which 95% are seen a single time; roughly 0.021% belongs to the top ten. This clonotype originated in a human donor. Sequencing input: thymocytes. The chain recombines TRBV27 with TRBJ2-1; D uncertain. This chain's CDR3 is CASQRSSYNEQFF. The CDR3 DNA reads as TGTGCCAGCCAGCGCAGCTCCTACAATGAGCAGTTCTTC.